This TCR beta chain is drawn from a study of cytomegalovirus exposure and HLA in healthy donors. The germline V gene encodes CDR1 LNHDA and CDR2 SQIVND (reference sequence). Trimming took 5 bases from V and 9 from J, leaving 20 bases between them. The CDR3 contains 15 residues. Donors sampled were nominally healthy, though unrecorded immune exposures were likely. The PCR made use of 60 Vbeta and 13 Jbeta primers. Clones were sequenced by immunoSEQ multiplex PCR, and TCRdb holds only the in-frame ones, with some missing. The sample contains under 200,000 clones, 60% to 80% of which appear only once. This chain connects TRBV19 to TRBJ2-4; perhaps TRBD1 as D (5 bases). This receptor was taken from a man aged 55 to 69 in good health and CMV-seronegative. The sequencing sample was made of PBMCs. CDR3: CASSRLTLGDAIQYF. CDR3 bases: TGTGCCAGTAGTCGACTCACGCTAGGGGATGCCATTCAGTACTTC.